Listed here are 20 T cell receptor beta chains from one sample, sequenced in a study of post-analysis software for immune sequencing data. The study's findings and limits: In patients, TRBV5-6, TRBV5-1 and TRBV20-1 belonged to 4 or 5 TRBV segments found more frequently than in controls.

No antigens are known for them. Presence of unique molecular identifiers characterized the TCR beta cDNA libraries. One entry per CDR3 protein results from TCRdb running MiXCR on the PCR reads. The sample has roughly 800,000 distinct CDR3 sequences, around 27% seen once. Sample: blood. These receptors were obtained from a girl between 10 and 17 years old with multiple sclerosis.

This clonotype was found a few times. The chain carries TRBV20-1 and TRBJ1-1; D not certain. The CDR3 runs 13 residues. V shed 6 bases and J shed 1 base, with 12 bases lying between them. Germline CDR1 DFQATT, CDR2 SNEGSKA (reference sequence). CDR3 DNA: TGCAGTGCCCACCTCTTTGGGAACACTGAAGCTTTCTTT. Translating it yields CSAHLFGNTEAFF.

This clonotype has only a few counts. This sequence joins TRBV7-2 and TRBJ1-1; 9 nucleotides align to TRBD1. V shed 4 bases, J shed 5 bases, and the junction held 8 bases outside the gene matches. Germline V gives CDR1 SGHTA, CDR2 FQGNSA. This CDR3 has 15 residues. CDR3 sequence reads: CASSYQQGAWTEAFF. CDR3 DNA sequence: TGTGCCAGCAGCTACCAACAGGGGGCATGGACTGAAGCTTTCTTT.

The J gene is TRBJ2-1, the V gene TRBV20-1; D is undetermined. CDR1 is DFQATT, CDR2 SNEGSKA, per germline (reference sequence). The CDR3 contains 19 residues. Trimming stripped 6 bases from V and 7 bases from J, with 34 bases between. The CDR3 coding sequence is TGCAGTGCCCACCTACAATGGACGGCGGCGGCCCAAAAGAAGAATGAGCAGTTCTTC. It encodes CSAHLQWTAAAQKKNEQFF.

V usage is TRBV12-3 or TRBV12-4 and J usage is TRBJ1-1; 7 nucleotides match TRBD1. The CDR3 spans 12 residues. With 8 bases clipped from V and 6 bases from J, the junction kept 6 bases outside the gene matches. The DNA of the CDR3 is TGTGCCAGCCGCACAGGGGACGCTGAAGCTTTCTTT. This gives the protein CASRTGDAEAFF.

J is TRBJ1-1 and V is TRBV28; D call uncertain. The ends were cut back, 4 bases at V and 5 bases at J, with 17 bases in the middle. CDR3 length equals 15 residues. Germline V gives CDR1 MDHEN, CDR2 SYDVKM. In DNA form, the CDR3 reads TGTGCCAGCAGTTCTCCCGGGATCTTAGGGACTGAAGCTTTCTTT. As protein: CASSSPGILGTEAFF.

This chain connects TRBV6-2 or TRBV6-3 to TRBJ2-7; 9 bases are shared with TRBD1. This CDR3 comprises 13 residues. V lost 10 bases and J lost 2; bases outside the gene matches: 6. Germline CDR1 is MNHEY and CDR2 is SVGEGT. CDR3 in DNA: TGTGCCACCCAGGGACAGGGAACCTACGAGCAGTACTTC. Protein sequence: CATQGQGTYEQYF.

The rearrangement joins TRBV15 to TRBJ2-1; D is possibly TRBD2 (6 bases). V lost 7 bases to trimming and J lost 2 bases, with 12 bases between them. CDR3 length equals 14 residues. CDR1 and CDR2 (germline): LNHNV, YYDKDF (reference sequence). CDR3 region: CATKMTSTYNEQFF. The DNA of the CDR3 is TGTGCCACCAAAATGACTAGTACCTACAATGAGCAGTTCTTC.

This clonotype appeared a few times. The chain joins TRBV10-3 to TRBJ2-7; 7 bases are a match to TRBD2. CDR3 length: 16 residues. J was trimmed by 6 bases and V by 8 bases; bases with no gene match: 19. Germline CDR1 ENHRY, CDR2 SYGVKD. In DNA, the CDR3 is TGTGCCATCCGACCCCACCTGGCGGGAGAGACTGGCGAGCAGTACTTC. It specifies CAIRPHLAGETGEQYF.

This clonotype was recorded once. The rearrangement joins TRBV19 to TRBJ1-1; TRBD1 matches 8 bases. The CDR3 has 13 residues. Germline loops: CDR1 LNHDA, CDR2 SQIVND (reference sequence). V dropped 6 bases and J dropped 5; count of bases not matched to a gene: 5. The DNA of the CDR3 is TGTGCCAGTAGGACACAGGGGGGGACTGAAGCTTTCTTT. Translating gives CASRTQGGTEAFF.

The rearrangement uses TRBV20-1 and TRBJ2-6; D might be TRBD1 (6 bases). The CDR3 runs to 14 residues. The V gene lost 5 bases and the J gene lost 4 bases, with 12 bases spanning the gap. Per germline, CDR1 DFQATT and CDR2 SNEGSKA (reference sequence). The CDR3 sequence is CSAVTGNGANVLTF. The CDR3 DNA reads as TGCAGTGCTGTTACAGGGAACGGGGCCAACGTCCTGACTTTC.

The CDR3 DNA reads as TGTGCCAGCAGCCATACAGGGATTCAGTACTTC. This translates into CASSHTGIQYF. V usage is TRBV14 and J usage is TRBJ2-4; tentative D call: TRBD1 (6 bases). The V gene's germline CDR1 is SGHDN and CDR2 FVKESK. The length of the CDR3 is 11 residues. Trimming left V 3 bases short and J 10 bases short, with 7 bases between.

The V and J genes are TRBV25-1 and TRBJ1-6, with 10 bases identical to TRBD1. This CDR3 contains 16 residues. CDR1 and CDR2 from the germline V gene are MGHDK and SYGVNS. J lost 6 bases, V lost 2 bases, and 4 bases had no gene match. The CDR3 here is CASSEDRGLGNSPLHF. The CDR3 DNA sequence: TGTGCCAGCAGTGAAGACAGGGGGCTAGGTAATTCACCCCTCCACTTT.

The CDR3 loop is CASSARGIGGNTIYF. In DNA form, the CDR3 reads TGTGCCAGCAGCGCCCGGGGGATAGGGGGAAACACCATATATTTT. The chain couples TRBV13 to TRBJ1-3; TRBD1 is a possible D gene (5 bases). CDR3 length equals 15 residues. The V gene's germline CDR1 is PRHDT and CDR2 FYEKMQ (reference sequence). V was clipped by 5 bases and J by 4 bases, with 15 bases between them.

The chain combines TRBV10-3 with TRBJ1-1; D not certain. The CDR3 totals 15 residues. Trimming took off 0 bases at V and 1 base at J, with 9 bases between the two ends. Germline V gives CDR1 ENHRY, CDR2 SYGVKD. The CDR3 spells CAISESAGSNTEAFF. DNA of the CDR3: TGTGCCATCAGTGAGTCGGCAGGTTCGAACACTGAAGCTTTCTTT.

The chain carries TRBV12-3 or TRBV12-4 and TRBJ1-2, with 7 nucleotides matching TRBD1. The CDR3 totals 19 residues. V dropped 7 bases and J dropped 0; count of bases not matched to a gene: 20. The CDR3 here is CASTLILADRRRSNYGYTF. For the CDR3, the DNA is TGTGCCAGCACCCTTATCCTCGCGGACAGGAGGCGTTCTAACTATGGCTACACCTTC.

In this sample, this clonotype turned up a few times. The V call is TRBV6-2 or TRBV6-3, the J call TRBJ2-7; TRBD1 or TRBD2 may be the D gene (7 bases each). The CDR3 totals 15 residues. V lost 5 bases and J 1 base, leaving 15 bases between the germline ends. Germline CDR1 reads MNHEY; CDR2 reads SVGEGT. DNA for the CDR3: TGTGCCAGCAGTGCCAGGGGGGGCCCTTCCTACGAGCAGTACTTC. Its protein product is CASSARGGPSYEQYF.

V gene TRBV5-5 combines with J gene TRBJ2-7; TRBD2 might be the D (6 bases). The CDR3 is 15 amino acids. Germline assignment: CDR1 SGHKS and CDR2 YYEKEE (reference sequence). V was clipped by 4 bases and J by 7 bases, with 21 bases between them. For the CDR3, the DNA is TGTGCCAGCAGCCACCCCGGGGGTCCCTACAATGAGCAGTACTTC. It is translated as CASSHPGGPYNEQYF.

Written as DNA, the CDR3 is TGTGCCAGCAGTCCGGCCGGGACAGGGGTGTCACCCCTCCACTTT. Translating it yields CASSPAGTGVSPLHF. The genes are TRBV6-1 and TRBJ1-6; TRBD1 agrees at 10 bases. The germline gives CDR1 MNHNS, CDR2 SASEGT. This CDR3 spans 15 amino acids. V trimming: 5 bases; J trimming: 10 bases; junction bases outside the gene matches: 8.

J is TRBJ2-3 and V is TRBV24-1, with D perhaps matching TRBD2 (7 bases). V lost 3 bases and J lost 3, with 15 bases in between. Germline values: CDR1 KGHDR, CDR2 SFDVKD. CDR3 length equals 16 residues. The CDR3: CATSDPGAGDTDTQYF. CDR3 nucleotides: TGTGCCACCAGTGATCCAGGGGCGGGAGATACAGATACGCAGTATTTT.

This clonotype was observed a few times. This chain uses TRBV4-3 with TRBJ2-7, with a tentative D call TRBD1 (6 bases). V lost 1 base and J lost 0, with 13 bases in between. CDR3 length: 16 residues. Germline V gives CDR1 LGHNA, CDR2 YSLEER. DNA of the CDR3: TGCGCCAGCAGCCAAGCTTACCGGGACAACTCCTACGAGCAGTACTTC. This sequence encodes CASSQAYRDNSYEQYF.